This T cell receptor (beta chain) is drawn from a study of cytomegalovirus exposure and HLA in healthy donors. In regard to this clone: Its cognate antigen is unknown.

60 Vbeta and 13 Jbeta primers were used in PCR. Assay: immunoSEQ multiplex PCR; the TCRdb copy retains only in-frame clones and omits some. This table holds tens of thousands of clones, just under 75% found once. Trimming removed 7 bases from V and 4 bases from J, with 10 bases in between. The CDR3 has 12 residues. Germline CDR1 and CDR2: SNHLY and FYNNEI. Study-level results: In an earlier analysis, about 87% or about 30%: the productive usage of most TCR beta V segments. Versus the approximately 720-donor mean, an Asian-associated ancestry cluster reportedly showed fewer N-insertions in a later analysis.

Sample: PBMCs. This chain links TRBV2 with TRBJ1-1, with TRBD1 as a possible D gene (5 bases). This clonotype originated in a human donor in good health. The CDR3 DNA follows: TGTGCCAGCATGGGGGGGGGCACTGAAGCTTTCTTT. Translated: CASMGGGTEAFF.